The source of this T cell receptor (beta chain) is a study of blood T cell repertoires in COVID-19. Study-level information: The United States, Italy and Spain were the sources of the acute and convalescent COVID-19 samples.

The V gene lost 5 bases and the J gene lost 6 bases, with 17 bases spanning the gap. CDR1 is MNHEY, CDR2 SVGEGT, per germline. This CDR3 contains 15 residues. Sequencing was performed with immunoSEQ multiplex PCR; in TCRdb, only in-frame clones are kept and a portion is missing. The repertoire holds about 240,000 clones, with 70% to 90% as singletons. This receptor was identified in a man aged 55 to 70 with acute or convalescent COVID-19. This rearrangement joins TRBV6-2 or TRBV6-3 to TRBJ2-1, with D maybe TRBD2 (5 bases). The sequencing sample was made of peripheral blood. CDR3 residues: CASSISSLAVNEQFF. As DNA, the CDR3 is TGTGCCAGCAGTATTTCGTCCCTAGCAGTCAATGAGCAGTTCTTC.